This T cell receptor beta chain stems from a study of T cells in Graves' hyperthyroidism and ophthalmopathy. The CDR3 is made up of 12 amino acids. CDR1 is PRHDT, CDR2 FYEKMQ, per germline (reference sequence). The V and J ends lost 8 bases and 4 bases, in that order; junction bases with no gene match: 0. Ophthalmopathy cases met thresholds of Clinical Activity Score at least 3, NOSPECS grade at least 4 and duration under 3 months. Pregnant or lactating patients were excluded, as were those with uncontrolled infection or other autoimmune disease. Researchers amplified the TCR beta CDR3 regions from RNA transcripts. An initial round of RT-PCR targeting the TCR CDR3 relied on the HTBI primer set. Each CDR3 protein is one row after TCRdb ran MiXCR on the multiplex PCR reads. Of around 570,000 distinct CDR3 sequences detected, 15% to 20% appear once; the ten largest clones hold about 50%. The sample holds many counts of this clonotype. Its antigen is unknown.

Overall study results and limits: Model output signaled ophthalmopathy a median approximately 6.2 months ahead of onset. Expanded thyroid clonotypes (above 0.001) were mostly also found in blood.

The specimen sequenced was blood. The TCR was taken from a man aged 40-55 years with Graves' ophthalmopathy. The rearrangement uses TRBV13 and TRBJ2-1; 9 positions match TRBD2. CDR3 sequence (DNA): TGTGCCAGCGGACTAGCGTACAATGAGCAGTTCTTC. It yields the protein CASGLAYNEQFF.